The TCR beta chain under discussion was sequenced for a study of identical twins' blood T cells (dated by TCRdb to 2012 to 2014). A note on the overall study: The approximately 12 libraries, six for the alpha chain and six for the beta chain, together yielded around 52 million Illumina reads. TCR alpha and beta chain repertoires of three pairs of monozygous twins were compared using next-generation sequencing to assess genetic influence on repertoire formation. Points the paper makes about the study in general: V gene usage, even among non-selected out-of-frame TCRbeta clonotypes, was reported to be markedly more similar within twin pairs than between unrelated donors. Validation by independent studies was stated to be required for the proposed role of the TCRalpha J segment in MHC recognition during thymic selection. Because the twins were raised together, environmental influences could not be ruled out as an explanation for the similarity between twins. Looking at the most abundant TCRbeta clonotypes, every donor had more CDR3 sequences in common with her twin than with unrelated donors. The number of shared CDR3 clonotypes between two donors was mainly determined by the product of their cloneset sizes, and twins did not clearly deviate from this trend.

V sheds 3 bases and J sheds 3 bases, leaving 10 bases between their ends. CDR3 length: 14 amino acids, cysteine to phenylalanine. Left in the record is the CDR3 DNA by itself, 42 bases read in frame from the first base. Taken from the germline V gene (reference sequence), the CDR1 and CDR2 loops are WNHNN and SYGVQD. This clonotype was seen only a few times. It has no known antigen specificity. No per-base quality is available; no much larger clone lies one base away. Receptor amplification or capture employed 5' RACE. Sequencing used an Illumina Genome Analyzer IIx. To prepare the RNA-based TCR cDNA libraries, a previously described protocol was followed, with several modifications. Sample-specific barcodes were introduced on both ends of each TCR cDNA library during cDNA synthesis and amplification to prevent cross-contamination. The study's own analysis went as follows. Between about 95,000 and nearly 500,000 clonotypes were identified per individual, with about 2.2 to 3.6 million CDR3-containing reads per library. Reads carrying improper barcode index combinations were removed, after which the MiTCR software was used to build a cloneset for each library. While assembling CDR3 clonotypes, MiTCR corrected PCR and sequencing errors and either filtered or rescued low-quality reads. Artificial out-of-frame clonotypes were mapped to in-frame sequences, with one indel allowed in the CDR3, and then removed. To measure how similar V and J gene usage was between donors, Jensen-Shannon divergence was divided by mean entropy. The public reads were run again by TCRdb, first through fastp at Q25 and then through MiXCR, and only productive beta chains were kept. When rows share a CDR3 protein, they turn into one entry using the most common DNA and genes. TCRdb's processing, not the authors' own work, is the source of the V and J calls. For this sample the table gives 350,000 to 400,000 distinct CDR3 sequences, of which roughly 31% were detected only once. Approximately 6.6% of the sample comes from the top ten.

Donors were six healthy women forming three monozygous twin pairs. All three twin pairs had been reared together, and it was thought likely that the same infectious agents and vaccines had been met by these twin pairs. TCR cDNA libraries were prepared from RNA that had been isolated from peripheral blood mononuclear cells. The sequence joins TRBV10-1 to TRBJ2-3, and TRBD1 may be the D gene, going by 6 matching bases. This TCR was sampled from a woman aged 18 to 55 in good health. The sample taken for sequencing was PBMCs. CDR3 region: CASSDMGATDTQYF. The nucleotides are TGCGCCAGCAGTGACATGGGGGCTACAGATACGCAGTATTTT.